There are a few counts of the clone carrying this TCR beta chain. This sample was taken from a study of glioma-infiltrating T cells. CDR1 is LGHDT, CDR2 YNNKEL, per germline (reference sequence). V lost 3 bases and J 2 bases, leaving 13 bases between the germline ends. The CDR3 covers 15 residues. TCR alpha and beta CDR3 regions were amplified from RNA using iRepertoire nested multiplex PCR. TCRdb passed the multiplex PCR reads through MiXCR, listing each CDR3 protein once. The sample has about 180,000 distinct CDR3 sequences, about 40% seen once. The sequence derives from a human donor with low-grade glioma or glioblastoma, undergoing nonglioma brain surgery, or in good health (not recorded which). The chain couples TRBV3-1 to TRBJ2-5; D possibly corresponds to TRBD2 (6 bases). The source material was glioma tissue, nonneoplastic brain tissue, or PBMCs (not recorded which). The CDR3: CASSQMRGLQETQYF. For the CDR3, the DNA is TGTGCCAGCAGCCAGATGCGGGGATTACAAGAGACCCAGTACTTC.